This entry features one TCR beta chain sequence. This record belongs to a study of blood T cell repertoires in COVID-19. In the study overall: Sites across the United States, Italy and Spain contributed samples from acute and convalescent COVID-19.

Sequenced by immunoSEQ multiplex PCR; TCRdb stores in-frame clones only, minus some. The table shows almost 200,000 clones, with about four fifths occurring only once. The CDR3 extends over 14 amino acids. CDR1 and CDR2 (germline): LGHNA, YNFKEQ. V lost 3 bases and J 7 bases, leaving 13 bases between the germline ends. V usage is TRBV4-2 and J usage is TRBJ1-5, with TRBD1 as a possible D gene (5 bases). The sample was peripheral blood. The receptor was derived from a woman in her forties with COVID-19, enrolled during active disease. CDR3 nucleotide sequence: TGTGCCAGCAGCCAGTTACAGGATGGCCAGCCCCAGCATTTT. This codes for CASSQLQDGQPQHF.